This T cell receptor beta chain was sequenced during a study of cytomegalovirus exposure and HLA in healthy donors. Primers included in the PCR were 60 Vbeta and 13 Jbeta primers. Profiled with immunoSEQ multiplex PCR; TCRdb holds only in-frame clones, not every one. The table shows 150,000 to 200,000 clones, with about three quarters occurring only once. This CDR3 has 14 amino acids. CDR1 GTSNPN and CDR2 SVGIG come from the germline V gene (reference sequence). Trimming took 0 bases from V and 9 from J, leaving 17 bases between them. This clonotype was sampled from a female donor in good health and CMV-seronegative. The sample taken for sequencing was PBMCs. The chain combines TRBV30 with TRBJ1-2; perhaps TRBD1 as D (6 bases). The CDR3 region is CAWSVRTAARSYTF. The DNA for the CDR3 is TGTGCCTGGAGTGTACGGACAGCTGCCCGAAGCTACACCTTC.